Here is one T cell receptor (beta chain) with its context. This clone was detected only a few times. Its recognized antigen is unknown. No base-level quality is on record; no much larger clone is a single base apart. The immunoSEQ Assay, a bias-controlled multiplex PCR, was used to amplify TCRbeta CDR3 regions from genomic DNA. The source study handled its data this way. Nucleated cell counts per sample were estimated from amplification of reference gene primers within the assay. To quantify the absolute abundance of each unique TCRbeta CDR3 rearrangement, sequence reads were collapsed and filtered. For each sample, productive Simpson clonality was calculated as the square root of Simpson's diversity index across productive rearrangements. TCRdb stores this immuneACCESS table with in-frame sequences only. Part of the clones is absent; in the studies checked, under half of the shortfall reflects unresolved V genes, and no reason is known for the rest. V and J calls plus clone size are reproduced from that table; the DNA served to infer D and trimming. This sample holds roughly 130,000 clones; 75% to 90% were observed only once. Of the sample, roughly 1.9% is held by the ten largest clones.

From the cysteine up to the phenylalanine, the CDR3 has a length of 19 residues. Only the CDR3 DNA is retained, 57 bases long and in frame from the first base. V is cut back by 6 bases and J by 0 bases, with 10 bases in the junction unmatched. The germline V gene (reference sequence) yields PRHDT for CDR1 and FYEKMQ for CDR2. These data originate in a study of blood T cell repertoires in COVID-19 (dated by TCRdb to 2020 to 2021). Context from the whole study: Collaborator samples came from the United States, Italy and Spain and covered acute and convalescent phases of COVID-19. The prospective study material was composed of cDNA or gDNA derived from T cells, B-cell-depleted T cells, or PBMCs. Deeply sampled blood TCRbeta repertoires from subjects exposed to, actively infected with, or recovered from COVID-19 were included in the dataset. The repertoires were made available in a free public database intended to serve as a resource for research on the immune response to SARS-CoV-2. The samples were drawn from two sources: the first 160 participants of the ongoing ImmuneRACE study, and 950 to 1,500 subjects contributed by 6 global collaborators. The sample metadata nearly always contained a de-identified subject ID, COVID-19 status, age in years and sex. Where HLA class I and class II types were available, the types were taken from metadata supplied by the sample provider, not from assay-based typing. Broad study findings and their caveats: How much clinical and demographic metadata was included differed by source and by participant, and the metadata was provided uncurated.

Each collaborating institution followed its own protocols to collect whole blood in K2EDTA tubes. For TCRbeta analysis, collaborator samples were shipped as frozen whole blood, as isolated PBMCs, or as DNA extracted from either sample type. The sequence is built from TRBV13 and TRBJ2-1; TRBD2 lines up with 14 middle nucleotides. This clonotype was sampled from a man aged 70-80 years with acute or convalescent COVID-19. Sequenced: peripheral blood. At the DNA level, the sequence is TGTGCCAGCAGACCCGGGACTAGCGGGGGCCTGAGCTCCTACAATGAGCAGTTCTTC. It specifies CASRPGTSGGLSSYNEQFF.